The sequence of this TCR beta chain was determined in a study of metastatic and nonmetastatic thyroid tumors. Across the study: Patients with malignant and benign thyroid disease provided blood and tumor or nodule tissue, whose repertoires were compared.

Germline V gives CDR1 LNHDA, CDR2 SQIVND (reference sequence). This CDR3 comprises 16 residues. V was clipped by 8 bases and J by 7 bases; unmatched bases: 9. All patients were untreated before thyroid surgery. Points from the study as a whole: According to reports, the diversity of TCR beta was significantly higher in malignant thyroid tumors than in benign nodules, and this held in both blood and tumor samples.

Authors' methods: CDR3 was compared across clinicopathological groups, and the resulting differences were used to build a distant-metastasis classifier for papillary thyroid cancer. TCRdb redid the clone calls on the PCR reads using MiXCR. The V and J calls here are based on TCRdb, not the publication. The data hold about 16,000 clones, with roughly 27% observed a single time. As regards this clone: Its antigen is undetermined.

V is TRBV19 and J is TRBJ2-1, with 15 bases lining up with TRBD2. The sequenced sample consisted of adjacent normal tissue. The receptor was isolated from a female donor with papillary thyroid cancer or a benign thyroid nodule (not recorded which). Some clones in this sample may be carry-over from other donors' samples. The CDR3 sequence: CASAYLGLAGGNEQFF. The DNA of the CDR3 is TGTGCCAGTGCCTATTTGGGACTAGCGGGGGGTAATGAGCAGTTCTTC.